This passage covers 2 T cell receptor beta chains from one sample sequenced in a study of blood T cells in healthy people across ages. Together with a sample-barcoded 5' primer, a J-beta primer mix was included in a second PCR lasting about 6 to 11 cycles. TCRdb re-called the 5' RACE reads through MiXCR, storing one row per CDR3 protein. The table shows 1,500,000 or so distinct CDR3 sequences, with 59% occurring only once. The sample taken for sequencing was blood. All receptors come from a man between 18 and 35 years old in good health.

This clonotype came up a few times. V gene TRBV7-2 combines with J gene TRBJ2-3; D is ambiguous. This CDR3 has 15 amino acids. From germline, CDR1 is SGHTA and CDR2 FQGNSA. V gave up 5 bases and J gave up 2 bases, with 14 bases separating them. This CDR3 reads CASSPSYSDTDTQYF. CDR3 coding DNA: TGTGCCAGCAGCCCGAGTTACAGCGACACAGATACGCAGTATTTT.

This clonotype was seen a few times. The rearrangement links TRBV4-3 to TRBJ2-5; TRBD2 matches at 10 bases. The CDR3 covers 16 residues. The trim removed 4 bases at V and 1 base at J, leaving 6 bases unmatched. Germline values: CDR1 LGHNA, CDR2 YSLEER. CDR3 coding DNA: TGCGCCAGCAGCCCTGATCTAGCGGGGGTCCAAGAGACCCAGTACTTC. This gives the protein CASSPDLAGVQETQYF.